These T cell receptor beta chains were read from a single sample in a study of T cell changes during pregnancy in multiple sclerosis. TCRdb's copy holds only in-frame clones and misses some; the assay was immunoSEQ multiplex PCR. The repertoire holds tens of thousands of clones, with over 80% as singletons. The material sequenced was peripheral blood, taken in the third trimester of pregnancy. These receptors were obtained from a female donor in good health, enrolled as a control in a pregnancy study. Both conserved end residues are part of each CDR3.

J gene | CDR3 length | V gene | CDR3 protein
TRBJ1-1 | 17 | TRBV25-1 | CASRDPGQGAGDTEAFF
TRBJ2-7 | 15 | TRBV7-9 | CASSPRGSGTYEQYF
TRBJ2-2 | 19 | TRBV6-1 | CASSDDRTSGGTNTGELFF
TRBJ2-5 | 16 | TRBV5-6 | CASSLGGHSTGETQYF
TRBJ1-6 | 15 | TRBV7-2 | CASSHRVPYNSPLHF
TRBJ1-5 | 14 | TRBV19 | CASTPLQGNQPQHF
TRBJ2-6 | 17 | TRBV19 | CASSPSRGQAGANVLTF
TRBJ2-2 | 14 | TRBV7-2 | CASSLGQDHGELFF
TRBJ2-3 | 17 | TRBV10-3 | CAISEASGQSFTDTQYF
TRBJ2-2 | 17 | TRBV19 | CASSPSGRRGGTGELFF
TRBJ1-1 | 13 | TRBV27 | CASSLGGATEAFF
TRBJ2-3 | 13 | TRBV2 | CASSGTSEGTQYF
TRBJ2-1 | 16 | TRBV18 | CASSPPNRRRYNEQFF
TRBJ2-7 | 15 | TRBV7-8 | CASSLRPSGPYEQYF
TRBJ2-3 | 14 | TRBV7-6 | CASSLVGPTDTQYF
TRBJ2-7 | 15 | TRBV7-9 | CASSGSGLLTGEQYF
TRBJ2-1 | 14 | TRBV5-1 | CASSPGQGFDEQFF
TRBJ2-7 | 14 | TRBV5-6 | CASSATGTAYEQYF
TRBJ2-7 | 14 | TRBV7-2 | CASSPDRVTYEQYF
TRBJ1-4 | 15 | TRBV5-1 | CASSLSGGPNEKLFF
TRBJ1-6 | 13 | TRBV7-9 | CASSLEGDSPLHF
TRBJ1-5 | 14 | TRBV5-5 | CASSLGQNNQPQHF
TRBJ1-5 | 14 | TRBV19 | CASSPNRGDQPQHF
TRBJ2-7 | 16 | TRBV28 | CASSPLSGTGGYEQYF
TRBJ1-2 | 16 | TRBV7-6 | CASSLAWGEKGYGYTF
TRBJ2-1 | 14 | TRBV19 | CASRQGRVSHEQFF
TRBJ2-1 | 13 | TRBV5-6 | CASSLTGLREQFF
TRBJ1-1 | 14 | TRBV27 | CASIKSREGTEAFF
TRBJ2-1 | 14 | TRBV10-3 | CAISESSSYNEQFF
TRBJ1-1 | 13 | TRBV6-1 | CASKIGGDTEAFF